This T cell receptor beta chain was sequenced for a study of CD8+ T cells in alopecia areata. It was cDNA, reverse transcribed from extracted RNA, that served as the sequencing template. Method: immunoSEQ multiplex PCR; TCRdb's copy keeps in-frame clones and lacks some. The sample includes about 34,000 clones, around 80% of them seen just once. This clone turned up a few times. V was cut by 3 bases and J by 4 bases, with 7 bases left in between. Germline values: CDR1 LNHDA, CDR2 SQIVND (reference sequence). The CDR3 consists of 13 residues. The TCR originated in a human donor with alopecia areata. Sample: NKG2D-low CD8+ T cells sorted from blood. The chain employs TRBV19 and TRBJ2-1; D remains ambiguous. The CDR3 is CASSMTSYNEQFF. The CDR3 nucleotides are TGTGCCAGTAGTATGACCAGTTACAATGAGCAGTTCTTC. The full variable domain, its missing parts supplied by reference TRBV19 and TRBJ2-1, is DGGITQSPKYLFRKEGQNVTLSCEQNLNHDAMYWYRQDPGQGLRLIYYSQIVNDFQKGDIAEGYSVSREKKESFPLTVTSAQKNPTAFYLCASSMTSYNEQFFGPGTRLTVL.